The rows below give T cell receptor beta chains drawn from one sample of a study of cytomegalovirus exposure and HLA in healthy donors. TCRdb keeps only in-frame clones here, not all; method: immunoSEQ multiplex PCR. The top ten hold about 2.3% of the sample, which has 85,000 to 95,000 clones, less than 10% seen once. The sequenced sample consisted of PBMCs. These TCRs come from a man aged 50 to 60 in good health and CMV-seronegative. Each CDR3 is given with its conserved first and last residue. The D gene is left open where the match is weak. Expanded clones get a size class; other rows say once, few or many, or leave the size out.

v_gene,abundance,d_gene,j_gene,CDR3nt,CDR3aa
TRBV5-1,few,.,TRBJ2-7,TGCGCCAGCAGCCGGGCCGGGACTCAATCCTACGAGCAGTACTTC,CASSRAGTQSYEQYF
TRBV2,.,TRBD1,TRBJ1-2,TGTGCCAGCAGTCCGGGACAGGGGGCTGGCTACACCTTC,CASSPGQGAGYTF
TRBV27,.,.,TRBJ2-2,TGTGCCAGCAGGCCAGCCGGGACTAACACCGGGGAGCTGTTTTTT,CASRPAGTNTGELFF
TRBV27,few,.,TRBJ1-1,TGTGCCAGCAGTCTCCGGGGTAATCGAAGGAACACTGAAGCTTTCTTT,CASSLRGNRRNTEAFF
TRBV19,few,.,TRBJ1-5,TGTGCCAGTAGTACGTACAGGGATAGCAATCAGCCCCAGCATTTT,CASSTYRDSNQPQHF
TRBV30,few,TRBD1,TRBJ2-1,TGTGCCTTTCGGACAGGGGGGACTACACGGAATGAGCAGTTCTTC,CAFRTGGTTRNEQFF
TRBV6-1,few,TRBD2,TRBJ2-2,TGTGCCAGCAGTGTAACCGGGACTAGCGGGAGTTTCGCCGGGGAGCTGTTTTTT,CASSVTGTSGSFAGELFF
TRBV27,few,.,TRBJ2-3,TGTGCCAGCAGTTCATTAGCGGAAATCACAGATACGCAGTATTTT,CASSSLAEITDTQYF
TRBV9,.,.,TRBJ2-1,TGTGCCAGCAGCCCCCAGGACAACTACAATGAGCAGTTCTTC,CASSPQDNYNEQFF
TRBV5-4,.,TRBD1,TRBJ2-1,TGTGCCAGCAGCTCTGGACAGGCCTCTCCTAAGTTCTTC,CASSSGQASPKFF